This T cell receptor (beta chain) was sequenced for a study of PD-L1 blockade in urothelial cancer. On the study more broadly: Enrolled patients had been treated previously with 0 to 3 chemotherapy regimens. Analysis of the blood was performed 3 weeks (second dose) and 6 weeks after treatment start. The study recovered a median of roughly 150,000 T cells per blood sample.

TCRdb's copy holds only in-frame clones and misses some; the assay was immunoSEQ multiplex PCR. The data hold about 48,000 clones, with roughly 80% observed a single time. The CDR3 spans 15 residues. The V segment lost 11 bases and the J segment 1 base; nucleotides outside the gene matches: 13. Germline V CDR1 and CDR2: MNHNS, SASEGT. Stated time point: peripheral blood 6 weeks after treatment start. Pretreatment and on-treatment samples were taken, numbering 1 to 8 per patient. The TCR comes from a man between 65 and 80 years old with urothelial cancer. The V gene is TRBV6-1, the J gene TRBJ2-5; 7 bases are a match to TRBD2. Sequences were derived from PBMCs, sampled around atezolizumab (anti-PD-L1) treatment. The CDR3 nucleotides read TGTGCCGGGCTGGGTAGCGGGCCTTTCCAAGAGACCCAGTACTTC. Residues: CAGLGSGPFQETQYF.